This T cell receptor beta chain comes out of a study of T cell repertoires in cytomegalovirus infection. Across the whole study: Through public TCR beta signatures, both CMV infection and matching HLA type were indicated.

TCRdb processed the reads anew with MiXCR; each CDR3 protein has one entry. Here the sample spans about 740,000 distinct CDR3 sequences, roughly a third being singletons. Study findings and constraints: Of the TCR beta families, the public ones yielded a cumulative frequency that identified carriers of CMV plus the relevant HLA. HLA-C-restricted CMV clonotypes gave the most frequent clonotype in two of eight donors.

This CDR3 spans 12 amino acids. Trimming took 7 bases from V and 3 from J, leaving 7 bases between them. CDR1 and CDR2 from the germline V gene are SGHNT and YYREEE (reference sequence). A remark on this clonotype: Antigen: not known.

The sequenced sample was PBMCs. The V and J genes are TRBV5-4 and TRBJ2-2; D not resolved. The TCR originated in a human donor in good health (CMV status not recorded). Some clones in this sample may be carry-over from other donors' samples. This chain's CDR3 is CASGQYTGELFF. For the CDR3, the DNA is TGTGCCAGCGGCCAGTACACCGGGGAGCTGTTTTTT.